This T cell receptor (beta chain) was observed in a study of blood T cell repertoires in COVID-19. Across the study: The samples span acute and convalescent COVID-19 from the United States, Italy and Spain.

The junction had 10 bases not matched to a gene; V was cut back by 5 bases and J by 3 bases. Germline-derived CDR1 and CDR2 are SGHNT and YYREEE (reference sequence). The CDR3 length is 15 residues. Sequencing used immunoSEQ multiplex PCR; TCRdb keeps in-frame clones, though not all of them. The table has around 220,000 clones, 84% seen once. This clonotype was obtained from a young man with active or convalescent COVID-19. What was sequenced was peripheral blood. The V call is TRBV5-4, the J call TRBJ2-7; 8 nucleotides align to TRBD1. CDR3 DNA: TGTGCCAGCAGGTCAATTGGACAGGGAATCTACGAGCAGTACTTC. This encodes CASRSIGQGIYEQYF.